Shown below are 21 T cell receptor beta chains from a single sample sequenced in a study of response to subunit inactivated influenza vaccine. A single record per CDR3 protein comes from TCRdb applying MiXCR to the RT-PCR reads. The profile shows around 790,000 distinct CDR3 sequences, about 20% of them singletons. The sample was PBMCs from blood, taken less than 6 days after vaccination. These receptor sequences come from a man aged 45-65 years who received an inactivated influenza vaccine.

This clonotype was observed a few times. The V and J genes are TRBV6-1 and TRBJ1-6; D remains unclear. The CDR3 extends over 13 amino acids. CDR1 and CDR2 from the germline V gene are MNHNS and SASEGT. V shed 3 bases and J shed 7 bases, with 7 bases lying between them. This chain's CDR3 is CASSEVWNSPLHF. Here the CDR3 DNA reads TGTGCCAGCAGTGAGGTATGGAATTCACCCCTCCACTTT.

The chain employs TRBV7-2 and TRBJ2-7; D is unclear. With 3 bases removed from V and 7 bases from J, the gap between germline ends came to 10 bases. Germline V gene data show CDR1 as SGHTA and CDR2 as FQGNSA. The CDR3 runs to 12 residues. CDR3 in DNA: TGTGCCAGCAGCTTTCCCCCCCTGGAGCAGTACTTC. It encodes CASSFPPLEQYF.

The chain combines TRBV30 with TRBJ2-5, with D perhaps TRBD1 (6 bases). This CDR3 is 14 amino acids long. V lost 1 base, J lost 1 base, and 10 bases lay in between. Germline V gene sequence: CDR1 GTSNPN, CDR2 SVGIG (reference sequence). CDR3 sequence: CAWSAGAAQETQYF. CDR3 coding DNA: TGTGCCTGGAGTGCAGGGGCCGCCCAAGAGACCCAGTACTTC.

The chain employs TRBV3-1 and TRBJ2-7; 9 nucleotides line up with TRBD1. CDR1 and CDR2 (germline): LGHDT, YNNKEL (reference sequence). The CDR3 totals 13 residues. Trimming at V came to 4 bases and at J to 6 bases, leaving 4 bases not matched to a gene. As DNA, the CDR3 is TGTGCCAGCAGCCGGGGACAGGGAGCCGAGCAGTACTTC. Translating gives CASSRGQGAEQYF.

This clonotype was recorded many times. The chain couples TRBV29-1 to TRBJ2-3; TRBD2 matches at 15 bases. The germline V gene has CDR1 SQVTM and CDR2 ANQGSEA. V was pared by 7 bases and J by 4 bases, with 3 bases of the junction left unmatched. This CDR3 is built from 14 residues. DNA for the CDR3: TGCAGCGCAGGACTAGCGGGGGGGGCAGATACGCAGTATTTT. This encodes CSAGLAGGADTQYF.

The sample holds a few counts of this clonotype. CDR3 sequence (DNA): TGCGCCAGCAGCCAGGACGGCCACTACGAGCAGTACTTC. Its translation is CASSQDGHYEQYF. The V and J genes are TRBV5-1 and TRBJ2-7, with D unclear. V lost 4 bases, J lost 3 bases, and 11 bases lay in between. The CDR3 spans 13 residues. Germline V gives CDR1 SGHRS, CDR2 YFSETQ.

The rearrangement links TRBV12-3 or TRBV12-4 to TRBJ1-2; D is unclear. V lost 3 bases to trimming and J lost 8 bases, with 10 bases between them. The CDR3 is 12 amino acids. CDR3 sequence (DNA): TGTGCCAGCAGTTTGAGTGCCCGGGGCTACACCTTC. Residues: CASSLSARGYTF.

The genes are TRBV3-1 and TRBJ1-1; D might be TRBD1 (6 bases). The CDR3 runs 15 residues. Germline V CDR1 and CDR2: LGHDT, YNNKEL (reference sequence). The V gene lost 1 base and the J gene lost 2 bases, with 11 bases spanning the gap. The CDR3, as DNA: TGTGCCAGCAGCCAAGCAGGGGTGGGTAACACTGAAGCTTTCTTT. As protein: CASSQAGVGNTEAFF. Based on the CDR3 plus reference TRBV3-1 and TRBJ1-1, the full variable domain is DTAVSQTPKYLVTQMGNDKSIKCEQNLGHDTMYWYKQDSKKFLKIMFSYNNKELIINETVPNRFSPKSPDKAHLNLHINSLELGDSAVYFCASSQAGVGNTEAFFGQGTRLTVV.

In its sample, this clonotype was seen many times. DNA of the CDR3: TGTGCCAGCAGCGCCGACAGGAGCTCCCATTCACCCCTCCACTTT. Protein sequence: CASSADRSSHSPLHF. V usage is TRBV11-2 and J usage is TRBJ1-6; possibly TRBD1 for D (6 bases). CDR3 length: 15 residues. The germline gives CDR1 SGHAT, CDR2 FQNNGV. The V end lost 5 bases, the J end lost 8 bases, and 16 bases lay between the germline ends.

The chain has TRBV29-1 and TRBJ1-1; unclear D gene. Germline V gene data show CDR1 as SQVTM and CDR2 as ANQGSEA. This CDR3 has 11 residues. V lost 3 bases and J 1 base, leaving 3 bases between the germline ends. The chain's CDR3 is CSVDTNTEAFF. For the CDR3, the DNA is TGCAGCGTTGATACGAACACTGAAGCTTTCTTT.

Only a few counts were recorded for this clonotype. The chain is built from TRBV6-1 and TRBJ2-2; D remains ambiguous. V dropped 1 base and J dropped 3 bases, with 3 bases sitting between them. The CDR3 covers 13 residues. The germline V gene encodes CDR1 MNHNS and CDR2 SASEGT. The CDR3 spells CASSEGHTGELFF. The CDR3 region has the DNA TGTGCCAGCAGTGAAGGACACACCGGGGAGCTGTTTTTT.

This sequence joins TRBV4-3 and TRBJ2-1, with D hard to call. CDR1 and CDR2 from the germline V gene are LGHNA and YSLEER. The CDR3 has 15 residues. V dropped 0 bases and J dropped 4 bases, with 10 bases sitting between them. CDR3 region: CASSQDQSPYNEQFF. The CDR3 DNA sequence: TGCGCCAGCAGCCAAGATCAGTCCCCGTACAATGAGCAGTTCTTC.

V is TRBV5-1 and J is TRBJ2-2, with D perhaps given as TRBD1 or TRBD2 (5 bases each). The CDR3 is 17 residues long. CDR1 and CDR2 (germline): SGHRS, YFSETQ. V was shortened by 1 base and J by 1 base, with 14 bases between the two germline ends. The CDR3 DNA is TGCGCCAGCAGCTTGAAGGCAGGGACGGGGAACACCGGGGAGCTGTTTTTT. Amino acid sequence: CASSLKAGTGNTGELFF. Combining the CDR3 with reference TRBV5-1 and TRBJ2-2 gives the whole variable domain KAGVTQTPRYLIKTRGQQVTLSCSPISGHRSVSWYQQTPGQGLQFLFEYFSETQRNKGNFPGRFSGRQFSNSRSEMNVSTLELGDSALYLCASSLKAGTGNTGELFFGEGSRLTVL.

This chain uses TRBV5-1 with TRBJ2-5; D gene ambiguous. The CDR3 is made up of 13 amino acids. Trimming took 0 bases from V and 7 from J, leaving 10 bases between them. In germline, CDR1 is SGHRS, CDR2 YFSETQ. The CDR3 loop reads CASSLAGRTTQYF. DNA for the CDR3: TGCGCCAGCAGCTTGGCAGGAAGGACGACCCAGTACTTC.

This clonotype was recorded many times. The V call is TRBV5-6, the J call TRBJ1-1; the D is unclear. This CDR3 has 11 amino acids. Germline CDR1 is SGHDT and CDR2 is YYEEEE. Trimming removed 2 bases from V and 4 bases from J, with 3 bases in between. The CDR3 spells CASSFSTEAFF. The CDR3, as DNA: TGTGCCAGCAGCTTCTCCACTGAAGCTTTCTTT.

The J gene is TRBJ2-1, the V gene TRBV20-1, with TRBD2 matching 12 bases. The CDR3 is 15 residues long. The trim removed 6 bases at V and 6 bases at J, leaving 9 bases unmatched. Germline V gene lookup returns CDR1 DFQATT and CDR2 SNEGSKA (reference sequence). The chain's CDR3 is CSADQLAGGSNEQFF. CDR3 nucleotide sequence: TGCAGTGCAGATCAACTAGCGGGAGGATCCAATGAGCAGTTCTTC.

This clonotype was seen at least ten times. The chain joins TRBV11-2 to TRBJ2-7; weak D call: TRBD2 (5 bases). The CDR3 consists of 11 residues. V shed 8 bases and J shed 7 bases, with 12 bases lying between them. Germline CDR1 SGHAT, CDR2 FQNNGV. This chain's CDR3 is CASHNGEEQYF. CDR3 DNA: TGTGCCAGCCACAACGGGGAGGAGCAGTACTTC. Using reference TRBV11-2 and TRBJ2-7 for the parts outside the CDR3, the full variable domain is EAGVAQSPRYKIIEKRQSVAFWCNPISGHATLYWYQQILGQGPKLLIQFQNNGVVDDSQLPKDRFSAERLKGVDSTLKIQPAKLEDSAVYLCASHNGEEQYFGPGTRLTVT.

The chain combines TRBV6-5 with TRBJ2-5; 8 bases fit TRBD1. CDR1 and CDR2 from the germline V gene are MNHEY and SVGAGI. The V gene end was trimmed by 2 bases and the J gene end by 6 bases; junction bases not matched to a gene: 5. The CDR3 has 14 amino acids. The CDR3 loop reads CASSYIRGLKTQYF. The CDR3 bases are TGTGCCAGCAGTTACATCAGGGGGCTGAAGACCCAGTACTTC.

This clonotype came up a few times. The gene calls are TRBV29-1 and TRBJ1-3; D is unclear. Germline CDR1 and CDR2: SQVTM and ANQGSEA. This CDR3 is built from 14 residues. Trimming took off 2 bases at V and 4 bases at J, with 12 bases between the two ends. This chain's CDR3 is CSVEIPKTGNTIYF. For the CDR3, the DNA is TGCAGCGTTGAAATCCCAAAAACGGGAAACACCATATATTTT.

The V gene is TRBV7-9, the J gene TRBJ1-2, with D unclear. Germline loops: CDR1 SEHNR, CDR2 FQNEAQ (reference sequence). The CDR3 extends over 11 amino acids. V dropped 5 bases and J dropped 8 bases, with 9 bases sitting between them. Written as DNA, the CDR3 is TGTGCCAGCAGCCTCAGTGGCGGCTACACCTTC. This translates into CASSLSGGYTF.

This clonotype has a handful of counts. V is TRBV28 and J is TRBJ1-4; TRBD1 aligns across 7 bases. Germline CDR1 reads MDHEN; CDR2 reads SYDVKM. J gave up 6 bases and V 3 bases, and 7 bases lay outside the gene matches. This CDR3 has 15 amino acids. The CDR3: CASSLATGADEKLFF. CDR3 coding DNA: TGTGCCAGCAGTTTGGCTACAGGGGCGGATGAAAAACTGTTTTTT.